This record covers a single T cell receptor beta chain. The data originate from a study of control samples from healthy donors and cancer patients. Germline CDR1 SGHRS, CDR2 YFSETQ. Trimming shortened V by 0 bases and J by 7 bases, and 11 bases separated the two germline ends. The CDR3 sequence is 14 residues long. The method was immunoSEQ multiplex PCR; TCRdb's version includes in-frame clones alone and lacks a portion of them. The data show more than 65,000 clones, roughly 90% seen once. Specimen: PBMCs. This receptor was obtained from a woman aged 60-75 years with head and neck cancer. The V gene is TRBV5-1, the J gene TRBJ2-1; the D is unclear. The CDR3 reads CASSLGPLGNEQFF. The CDR3 DNA follows: TGCGCCAGCAGCTTGGGACCATTAGGTAATGAGCAGTTCTTC.